This T cell receptor beta chain was observed in a study of identifying expanded T cells in peripheral blood. The study's findings and limits: Over approximately two and four weeks, about 15 and 19 clones changed, versus 1.2 between replicates.

The protocol was immunoSEQ multiplex PCR, while the TCRdb copy is restricted to in-frame clones and leaves out a portion. Of under 130,000 clones listed, around nine tenths are singletons. Germline V gives CDR1 SGHTA, CDR2 FQGNSA. The CDR3 has 18 residues. Germline trimming cut 5 bases from V and 8 bases from J; bases unmatched to any gene: 18. Worth noting for this clone: Its antigen is not identified.

V and J are TRBV7-2 and TRBJ2-1, with 10 bases identical to TRBD2. The TCR originated in a person aged 18 to 70 in good health. Sequencing was done on a sample of blood. CDR3 DNA sequence: TGTGCCAGCAGCGTAGAGGTAAGCGGGGGGGGCCCCGACGATGAGCAGTTCTTC. It is translated as CASSVEVSGGGPDDEQFF.